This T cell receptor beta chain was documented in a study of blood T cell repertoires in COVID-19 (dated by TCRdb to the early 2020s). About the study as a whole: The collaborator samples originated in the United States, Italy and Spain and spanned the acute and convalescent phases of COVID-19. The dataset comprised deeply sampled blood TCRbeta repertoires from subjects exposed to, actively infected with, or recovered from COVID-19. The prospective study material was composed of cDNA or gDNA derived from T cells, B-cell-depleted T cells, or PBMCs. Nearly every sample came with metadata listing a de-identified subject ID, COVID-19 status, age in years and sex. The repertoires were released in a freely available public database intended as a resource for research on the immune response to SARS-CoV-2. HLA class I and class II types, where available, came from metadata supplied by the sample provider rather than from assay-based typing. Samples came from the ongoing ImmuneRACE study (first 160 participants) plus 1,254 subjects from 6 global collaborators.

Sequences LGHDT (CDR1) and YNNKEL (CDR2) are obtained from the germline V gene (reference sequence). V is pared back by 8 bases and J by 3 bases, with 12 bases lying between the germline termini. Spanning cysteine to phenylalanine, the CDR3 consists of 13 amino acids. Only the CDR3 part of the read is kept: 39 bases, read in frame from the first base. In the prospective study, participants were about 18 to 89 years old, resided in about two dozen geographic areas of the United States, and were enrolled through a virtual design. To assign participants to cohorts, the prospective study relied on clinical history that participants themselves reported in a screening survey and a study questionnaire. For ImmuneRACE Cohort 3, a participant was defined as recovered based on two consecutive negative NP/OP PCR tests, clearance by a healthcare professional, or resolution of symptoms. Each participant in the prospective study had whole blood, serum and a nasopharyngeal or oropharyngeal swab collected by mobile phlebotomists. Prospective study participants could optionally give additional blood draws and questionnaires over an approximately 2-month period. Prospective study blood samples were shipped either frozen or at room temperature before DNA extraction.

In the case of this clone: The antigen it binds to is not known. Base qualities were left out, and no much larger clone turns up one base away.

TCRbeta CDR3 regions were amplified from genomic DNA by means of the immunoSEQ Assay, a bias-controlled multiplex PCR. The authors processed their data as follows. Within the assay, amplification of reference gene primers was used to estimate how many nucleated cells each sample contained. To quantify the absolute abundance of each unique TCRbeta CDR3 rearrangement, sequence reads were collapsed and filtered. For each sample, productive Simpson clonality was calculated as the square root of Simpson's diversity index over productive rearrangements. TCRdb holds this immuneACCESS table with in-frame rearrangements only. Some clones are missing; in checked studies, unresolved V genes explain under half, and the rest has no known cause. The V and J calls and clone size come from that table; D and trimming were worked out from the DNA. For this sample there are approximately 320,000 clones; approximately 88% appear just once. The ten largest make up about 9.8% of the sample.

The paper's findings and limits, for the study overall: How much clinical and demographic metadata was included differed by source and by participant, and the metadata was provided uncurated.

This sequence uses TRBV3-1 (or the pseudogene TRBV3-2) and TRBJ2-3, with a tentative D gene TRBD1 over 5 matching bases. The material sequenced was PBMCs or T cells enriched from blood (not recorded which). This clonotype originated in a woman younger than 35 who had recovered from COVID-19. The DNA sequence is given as TGTGCCAGCGCATTCCAGGGAACAGATACGCAGTATTTT. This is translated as CASAFQGTDTQYF.